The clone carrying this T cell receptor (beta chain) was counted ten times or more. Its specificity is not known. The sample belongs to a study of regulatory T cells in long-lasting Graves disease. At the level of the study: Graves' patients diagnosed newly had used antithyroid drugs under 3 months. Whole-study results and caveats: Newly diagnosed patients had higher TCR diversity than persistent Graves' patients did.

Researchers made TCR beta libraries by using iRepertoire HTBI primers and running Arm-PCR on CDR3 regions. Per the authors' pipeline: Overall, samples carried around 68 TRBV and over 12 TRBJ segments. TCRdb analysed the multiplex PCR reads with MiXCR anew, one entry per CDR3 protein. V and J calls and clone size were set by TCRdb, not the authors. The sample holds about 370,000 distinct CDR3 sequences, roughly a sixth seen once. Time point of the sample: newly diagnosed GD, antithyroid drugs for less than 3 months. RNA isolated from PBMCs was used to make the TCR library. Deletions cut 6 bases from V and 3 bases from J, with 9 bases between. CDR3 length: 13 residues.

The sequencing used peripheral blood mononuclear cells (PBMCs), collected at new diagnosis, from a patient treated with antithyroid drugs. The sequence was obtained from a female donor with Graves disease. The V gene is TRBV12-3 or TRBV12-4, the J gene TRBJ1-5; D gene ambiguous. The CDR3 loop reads CASRRANNQPQHF. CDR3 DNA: TGTGCCAGCAGAAGGGCTAACAATCAGCCCCAGCATTTT.